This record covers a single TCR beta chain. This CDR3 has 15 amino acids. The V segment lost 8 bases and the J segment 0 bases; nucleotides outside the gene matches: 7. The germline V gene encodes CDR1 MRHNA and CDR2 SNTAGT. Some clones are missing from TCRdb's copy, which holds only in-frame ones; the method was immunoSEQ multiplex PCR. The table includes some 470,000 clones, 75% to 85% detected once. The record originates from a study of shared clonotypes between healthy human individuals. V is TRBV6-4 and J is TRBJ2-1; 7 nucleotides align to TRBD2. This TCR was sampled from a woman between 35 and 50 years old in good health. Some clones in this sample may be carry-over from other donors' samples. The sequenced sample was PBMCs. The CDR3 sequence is CASRREGPSYNEQFF. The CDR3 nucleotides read TGTGCCAGCCGGAGGGAGGGGCCCTCCTACAATGAGCAGTTCTTC.